The TCR beta chain described here comes from a study of blood T cell repertoires in COVID-19. This CDR3 spans 15 amino acids. CDR1 is LNHDA and CDR2 is SQIVND in the germline V gene (reference sequence). V lost 6 bases and J lost 0, with 13 bases in between. Study processing details: Nucleated cell counts were estimated from reference gene primer amplification. Data came from immunoSEQ multiplex PCR; TCRdb stores just in-frame clones and leaves some out. V and J calls and clone size come straight from that table; D and trimming were deduced from the DNA. The sample carries about 360,000 clones, roughly 86% recorded once.

The chain is built from TRBV19 and TRBJ2-3; D may be TRBD2 (6 bases). Material for sequencing was PBMCs or T cells enriched from blood (not recorded which). The origin of this receptor is a man in his forties or fifties in a cohort exposed to, infected with or recovered from COVID-19 (not recorded which). Here the CDR3 reads CASRGGYRSTDTQYF. The CDR3 DNA is TGTGCCAGTAGGGGGGGTTATCGGAGCACAGATACGCAGTATTTT.